The clone carrying this TCR beta chain was seen only once. This specimen comes from a study of control samples from healthy donors and cancer patients. This CDR3 has 11 residues. Trimming cost V 0 bases and J 4 bases, with 2 bases left between them. Per germline, CDR1 SGHDT and CDR2 YYEEEE. The assay was immunoSEQ multiplex PCR, and TCRdb's table has in-frame clones only and misses some. This sample has around 120,000 clones; more than 70% occur once, and the top ten carry 3.4%. The J gene is TRBJ2-7, the V gene TRBV5-6; no definite D call. The sample consisted of blood. This sequence originates from a man aged 35-49 years in good health. In nucleotides, the CDR3 is TGTGCCAGCAGCTTGGGTTACGAGCAGTACTTC. Translation: CASSLGYEQYF.